The rows below give T cell receptor beta chains drawn from one sample of a study of sequential checkpoint blockade in melanoma. The protocol was immunoSEQ multiplex PCR, while the TCRdb copy is restricted to in-frame clones and leaves out a portion. The sample has around 2,500 clones, roughly 21% seen once; the top ten hold 18%. This sample comprised tumor tissue (inferred from file names), obtained from a patient given nivolumab and ipilimumab in sequence. Receptors were obtained from a human donor with melanoma. The CDR3 runs from the conserved cysteine through the conserved F or W. D genes are given only for firm matches. Some rows have no size entry. The others give once, few or many, or a class for an expanded clone.

D,length,J,size,V,CDR3,DNA
.,15,TRBJ2-6,.,TRBV28,CASKDTSSGANVLTF,TGTGCCAGCAAGGACACCTCCTCTGGGGCCAACGTCCTGACTTTC
.,15,TRBJ2-3,medium-sized,TRBV12-2,CASAAGQGSTDTQYF,TGTGCCAGTGCAGCGGGCCAGGGGAGCACAGATACGCAGTATTTT
.,15,TRBJ1-1,.,TRBV19,CASSRQGSPNTEAFF,TGTGCCAGTAGTAGGCAGGGGAGTCCGAACACTGAAGCTTTCTTT
.,13,TRBJ1-3,.,TRBV6-8,CASRPDVGYTIYF,TGTGCCAGCAGACCCGACGTTGGGTACACCATATATTTT
TRBD2,15,TRBJ2-7,few,TRBV28,CASSFVAGGPYEQYF,TGTGCCAGCAGTTTTGTGGCGGGAGGGCCCTACGAGCAGTACTTC
TRBD2,14,TRBJ2-1,few,TRBV11-3,CASSKAGTSSEQFF,TGTGCCAGCAGCAAAGCCGGGACTAGCAGTGAGCAGTTCTTC
.,15,TRBJ2-1,.,TRBV30,CAWSPPHKSYNEQFF,TGTGCCTGGAGCCCTCCGCACAAGAGTTACAATGAGCAGTTCTTC
.,16,TRBJ1-4,medium-sized,TRBV11-3,CASSLGGRDGNEKLFF,TGTGCCAGCAGCTTAGGAGGCAGGGACGGAAACGAAAAACTGTTTTTT
.,15,TRBJ1-1,.,TRBV18,CASSPTYEGLAEAFF,TGTGCCAGCTCACCAACATACGAGGGTCTGGCTGAAGCTTTCTTT
.,15,TRBJ2-6,many,TRBV11-3,CASSPRSTGANVLTF,TGTGCCAGCAGCCCGCGTAGCACTGGGGCCAACGTCCTGACTTTC
TRBD1,15,TRBJ2-7,few,TRBV11-3,CASSPRGPSSYEQYF,TGTGCCAGCAGTCCGAGGGGGCCTAGCTCCTACGAGCAGTACTTC
TRBD1,15,TRBJ1-1,.,TRBV6-8,CAISGSGTGGTEAFF,TGTGCCATCAGCGGATCCGGGACAGGGGGCACTGAAGCTTTCTTT
TRBD1,14,TRBJ1-1,few,TRBV28,CASSSGQSNTEAFF,TGTGCCAGCAGTTCGGGACAGTCGAACACTGAAGCTTTCTTT
TRBD1,18,TRBJ2-6,.,TRBV18,CASSPPGTGGSGANVLTF,TGTGCCAGCTCACCCCCGGGGACAGGGGGCTCTGGGGCCAACGTCCTGACTTTC
TRBD2,16,TRBJ2-3,once,TRBV5-1,CASSLGTSGSRDTQYF,TGCGCCAGCAGCCTCGGGACTAGCGGGAGCCGGGATACGCAGTATTTT
.,13,TRBJ1-1,once,TRBV29-1,CSARDAENTEAFF,TGCAGCGCGAGGGACGCAGAGAACACTGAAGCTTTCTTT
TRBD1,15,TRBJ1-2,.,TRBV28,CASSSRQGVRYGYTF,TGTGCCAGCAGCTCGAGACAGGGGGTTCGCTATGGCTACACCTTC
.,16,TRBJ1-5,large,TRBV19,CASSIDTTTAFQPQHF,TGTGCCAGTAGTATAGATACGACGACGGCTTTTCAGCCCCAGCATTTT
.,15,TRBJ1-6,.,TRBV5-1,CASSFSGSGNSPLHF,TGCGCCAGCAGCTTCTCTGGGAGTGGGAATTCACCCCTCCACTTT
TRBD1,14,TRBJ1-6,.,TRBV6-8,CASSYTTGVSPLHF,TGTGCCAGCAGTTACACAACAGGGGTTTCACCCCTCCACTTT
.,16,TRBJ2-2,few,TRBV6-8,CASSYSPGANTGELFF,TGTGCCAGCAGTTACTCTCCGGGGGCGAACACCGGGGAGCTGTTTTTT
TRBD1,14,TRBJ2-3,few,TRBV14,CASSHGQGIDTQYF,TGTGCCAGCAGCCACGGACAGGGTATAGATACGCAGTATTTT
.,15,TRBJ1-2,few,TRBV15,CATSTNTGRVMGYTF,TGTGCCACCAGCACAAACACCGGGAGAGTTATGGGCTACACCTTC
TRBD2,15,TRBJ2-1,few,TRBV28,CASSLLAGWDNEQFF,TGTGCCAGCAGCCTTTTAGCGGGATGGGACAATGAGCAGTTCTTC
TRBD2,15,TRBJ2-7,few,TRBV6-8,CASSNPSGRGYEQYF,TGTGCCAGCAGCAACCCTAGCGGGAGAGGTTACGAGCAGTACTTC
.,13,TRBJ1-2,few,TRBV23-1,CASSQDGFGGYTF,TGCGCCAGCAGCCAGGACGGGTTTGGTGGCTACACCTTC
TRBD1,18,TRBJ1-3,medium-sized,TRBV6-8,CAISPIPGQGVLGYTIYF,TGTGCCATCAGTCCGATCCCGGGACAGGGGGTTCTCGGCTACACCATATATTTT
.,15,TRBJ1-6,.,TRBV5-1,CASSSGGYVNSPLHF,TGCGCCAGCAGCTCCGGGGGGTATGTAAATTCACCCCTCCACTTT
.,16,TRBJ1-1,medium-sized,TRBV9,CASSPGLGNGNTEAFF,TGTGCCAGCAGCCCGGGCTTGGGCAACGGGAACACTGAAGCTTTCTTT
.,16,TRBJ2-3,medium-sized,TRBV6-8,CASQTPWDSSTDTQYF,TGTGCCAGCCAGACCCCTTGGGACTCTAGCACAGATACGCAGTATTTT
TRBD1,17,TRBJ1-1,.,TRBV14,CASSQGPGTGMYTEAFF,TGTGCCAGCAGCCAAGGTCCCGGGACAGGGATGTACACTGAAGCTTTCTTT
.,14,TRBJ2-7,.,TRBV9,CASSPEGSVGEQYF,TGTGCCAGCAGCCCCGAAGGTTCTGTGGGAGAGCAGTACTTC
.,13,TRBJ2-7,few,TRBV28,CASTNPTGYEQYF,TGTGCCAGCACCAACCCAACAGGGTACGAGCAGTACTTC
.,13,TRBJ1-5,few,TRBV28,CASSLGDTSAQHF,TGTGCCAGCAGTCTTGGGGACACCTCGGCCCAGCATTTT
.,15,TRBJ1-2,medium-sized,TRBV11-3,CASSLGGGSRYGYTF,TGTGCCAGCAGCTTAGGAGGCGGGTCGCGCTATGGCTACACCTTC
TRBD1,15,TRBJ1-1,few,TRBV28,CASSFGSRGGTEAFF,TGTGCCAGCAGTTTTGGGAGCAGGGGGGGGACTGAAGCTTTCTTT
.,15,TRBJ1-5,.,TRBV18,CASSPPGGLGQPQHF,TGTGCCAGCTCACCACCAGGGGGGCTGGGGCAGCCCCAGCATTTT
.,15,TRBJ1-4,.,TRBV28,CASADRAGLNEKLFF,TGTGCCAGCGCCGACCGTGCAGGGCTGAATGAAAAACTGTTTTTT
TRBD1,15,TRBJ1-1,many,TRBV11-3,CASSLGGTGIAEAFF,TGTGCCAGCAGCTTGGGTGGGACAGGGATCGCTGAAGCTTTCTTT
.,16,TRBJ2-1,.,TRBV5-1,CASSLEPSGTYNEQFF,TGCGCCAGCAGCTTGGAACCCTCGGGGACCTACAATGAGCAGTTCTTC
TRBD1,15,TRBJ1-2,many,TRBV9,CASSVRRTGPYGYTF,TGTGCCAGCAGCGTACGTCGGACAGGGCCCTATGGCTACACCTTC
TRBD1,16,TRBJ1-2,few,TRBV14,CASSLGTGVTKYGYTF,TGTGCCAGCAGCCTCGGGACAGGGGTCACGAAATATGGCTACACCTTC
.,16,TRBJ2-6,.,TRBV12-5,CASGLGQLSGANVLTF,TGTGCTAGTGGTTTGGGACAGCTCTCTGGGGCCAACGTCCTGACTTTC
.,13,TRBJ1-1,few,TRBV6-8,CASAAGWNTEAFF,TGTGCCAGCGCGGCAGGCTGGAACACTGAAGCTTTCTTT
TRBD1,13,TRBJ1-2,.,TRBV6-8,CASKGQGGYGYTF,TGTGCCAGCAAGGGACAGGGCGGCTATGGCTACACCTTC
TRBD1,15,TRBJ2-3,few,TRBV6-8,CASRPGTGPSETQYF,TGTGCCAGCAGGCCCGGGACAGGGCCATCAGAGACGCAGTATTTT
.,13,TRBJ1-2,.,TRBV19,CASSQQGIYGYTF,TGTGCCAGTAGCCAACAGGGAATCTATGGCTACACCTTC
.,15,TRBJ2-1,few,TRBV6-8,CASSDGSSSYNEQFF,TGTGCCAGCAGTGACGGGAGCAGCTCCTACAATGAGCAGTTCTTC
.,15,TRBJ1-5,few,TRBV6-8,CASKITGSSNQPQHF,TGTGCCAGCAAAATAACAGGATCTAGCAATCAGCCCCAGCATTTT
.,11,TRBJ1-1,.,TRBV30,CAWGRYTEAFF,TGTGCCTGGGGCCGGTACACTGAAGCTTTCTTT
.,13,TRBJ1-1,large,TRBV6-8,CASSYSQTTEAFF,TGTGCCAGCAGTTACTCTCAGACCACTGAAGCTTTCTTT
TRBD1,15,TRBJ2-2,.,TRBV5-1,CASSRTGDWTGELFF,TGCGCCAGCAGCAGGACAGGGGATTGGACCGGGGAGCTGTTTTTT
.,15,TRBJ1-2,.,TRBV19,CASREQLKPNYGYTF,TGTGCCAGTAGGGAACAGCTCAAACCTAACTATGGCTACACCTTC